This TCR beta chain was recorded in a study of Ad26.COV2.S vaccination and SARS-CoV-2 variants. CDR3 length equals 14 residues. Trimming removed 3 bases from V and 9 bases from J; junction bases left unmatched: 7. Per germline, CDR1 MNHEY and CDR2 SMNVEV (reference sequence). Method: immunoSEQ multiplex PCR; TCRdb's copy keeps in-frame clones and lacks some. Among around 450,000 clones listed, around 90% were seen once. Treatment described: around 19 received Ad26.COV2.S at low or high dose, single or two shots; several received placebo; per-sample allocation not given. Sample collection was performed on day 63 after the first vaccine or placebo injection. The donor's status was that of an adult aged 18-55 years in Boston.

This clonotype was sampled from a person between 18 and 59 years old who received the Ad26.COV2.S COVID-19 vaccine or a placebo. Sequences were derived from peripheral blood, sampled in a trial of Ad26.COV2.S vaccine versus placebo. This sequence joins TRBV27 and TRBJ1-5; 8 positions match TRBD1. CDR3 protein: CASSFGQGRGPQHF. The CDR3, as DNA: TGTGCCAGCAGTTTTGGACAGGGACGGGGGCCCCAGCATTTT.